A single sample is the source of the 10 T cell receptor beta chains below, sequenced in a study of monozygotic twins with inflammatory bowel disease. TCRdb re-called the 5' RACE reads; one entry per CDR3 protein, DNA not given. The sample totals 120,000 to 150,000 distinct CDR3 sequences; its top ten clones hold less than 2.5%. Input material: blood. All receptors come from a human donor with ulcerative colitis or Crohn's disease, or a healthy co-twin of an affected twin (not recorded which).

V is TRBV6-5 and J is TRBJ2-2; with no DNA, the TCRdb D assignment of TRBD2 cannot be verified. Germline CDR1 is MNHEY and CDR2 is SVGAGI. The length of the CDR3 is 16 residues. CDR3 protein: CASSYRDLGDDGELFF.

CDR3 sequence: CASSPPGRGDSPLHF. The chain has TRBV18 and TRBJ1-6; TCRdb's D call, TRBD1, is unchecked because there is no DNA. The CDR3 has 15 amino acids. CDR1 and CDR2 from the germline V gene are KGHSH and LQKENI.

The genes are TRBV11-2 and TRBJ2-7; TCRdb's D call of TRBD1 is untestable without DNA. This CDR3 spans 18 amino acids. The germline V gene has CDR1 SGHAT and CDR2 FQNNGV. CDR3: CASSHPSRGQGSSYEQYF.

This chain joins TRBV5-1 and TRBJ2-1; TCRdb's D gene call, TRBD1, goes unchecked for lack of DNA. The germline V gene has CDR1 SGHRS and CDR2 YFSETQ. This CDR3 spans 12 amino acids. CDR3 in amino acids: CASGGGYNEQFF.

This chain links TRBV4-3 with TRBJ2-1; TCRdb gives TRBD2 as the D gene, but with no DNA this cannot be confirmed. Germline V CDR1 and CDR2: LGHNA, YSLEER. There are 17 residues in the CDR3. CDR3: CASSQDRSSGGYDEQFF.

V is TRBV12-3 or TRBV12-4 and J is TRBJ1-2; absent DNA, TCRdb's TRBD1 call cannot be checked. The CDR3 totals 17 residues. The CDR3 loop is CASSLDAGTGFGYGYTF.

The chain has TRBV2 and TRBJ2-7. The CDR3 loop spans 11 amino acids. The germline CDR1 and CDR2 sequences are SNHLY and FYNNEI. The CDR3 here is CASSEESGQYF.

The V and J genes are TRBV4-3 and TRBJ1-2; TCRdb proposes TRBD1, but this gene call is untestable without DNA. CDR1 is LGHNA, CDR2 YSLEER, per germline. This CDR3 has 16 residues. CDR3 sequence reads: CASSQGGDRVDYGYTF.

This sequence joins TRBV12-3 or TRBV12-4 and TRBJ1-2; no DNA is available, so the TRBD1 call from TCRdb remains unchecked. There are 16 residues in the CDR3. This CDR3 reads CASSFAGQGFLSGYTF.

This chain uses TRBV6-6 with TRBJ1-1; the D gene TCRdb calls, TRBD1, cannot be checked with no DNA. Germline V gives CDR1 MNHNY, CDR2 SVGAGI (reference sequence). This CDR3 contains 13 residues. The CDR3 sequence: CASSLDRVAEAFF.